These 13 T cell receptor beta chains came from one sample sequenced in a study of beta chain features in type 1 diabetes. These receptors have no known antigen. Isolated RNA was reverse transcribed in full, so expressed TCRB transcripts were sequenced. Assay used: immunoSEQ multiplex PCR; TCRdb lists only in-frame clones, some missing. This table holds 640,000 or so clones, 13% found once. General study points: There was a moderate but significant shortening of TCRB CDR3s in all four CD4+ subsets of Type 1 diabetes patients.

The sample taken for sequencing was naive CD4+ T cells from blood. The origin of the receptors is a man aged 18 to 29 with type 1 diabetes.

In its sample, this clone was seen a few times. This chain joins TRBV11-1 and TRBJ2-6, with a possible D match to TRBD1 (6 bases). Trimming stripped 5 bases from V and 1 base from J, with 15 bases between. The V gene's germline CDR1 is SGHAT and CDR2 FQDESV (reference sequence). This CDR3 is built from 17 residues. The CDR3 is CASSVRTVPSGANVLTF. In nucleotides, the CDR3 is TGTGCCAGCAGCGTAAGGACAGTTCCATCTGGGGCCAACGTCCTGACTTTC.

This clone was seen a few times. The J gene is TRBJ1-1, the V gene TRBV18; no clear D. Germline-derived CDR1 and CDR2 are KGHSH and LQKENI. Trimming left V 3 bases short and J 4 bases short, with 15 bases between. The CDR3 totals 15 residues. CDR3 amino acids: CASSPRTISGTEAFF. CDR3 nucleotides: TGTGCCAGCTCACCGCGTACCATAAGTGGCACTGAAGCTTTCTTT.

This clone has more than one count but fewer than ten. The rearrangement links TRBV28 to TRBJ2-1; 10 nucleotides line up with TRBD2. The ends lost 2 bases at V and 8 bases at J; junction bases unmatched: 6. The CDR3 has 15 residues. Germline V gene lookup returns CDR1 MDHEN and CDR2 SYDVKM. The CDR3, as DNA: TGTGCCAGCAGTTTAGGGCTAGCGGGGGAGGATGAGCAGTTCTTC. This sequence encodes CASSLGLAGEDEQFF.

The genes are TRBV6-1 and TRBJ1-1, with 7 bases matching TRBD1. The V gene end was trimmed by 3 bases and the J gene end by 3 bases; junction bases not matched to a gene: 10. In germline, CDR1 is MNHNS, CDR2 SASEGT. This CDR3 contains 16 residues. In DNA, the CDR3 is TGTGCCAGCAGTGACAGGGGGTTGCGAGTTGACACTGAAGCTTTCTTT. Encoded protein: CASSDRGLRVDTEAFF.

This clone has just a few counts. The chain links TRBV5-1 to TRBJ1-1; D remains ambiguous. The germline V gene encodes CDR1 SGHRS and CDR2 YFSETQ. The length of the CDR3 is 13 residues. The V end lost 5 bases, the J end lost 1 base, and 9 bases lay between the germline ends. CDR3 DNA sequence: TGCGCCAGCAGGCCCGAGAGGAACACTGAAGCTTTCTTT. As protein: CASRPERNTEAFF.

The rearrangement joins TRBV30 to TRBJ1-2; 9 bases line up with TRBD1. With 2 bases clipped from V and 7 bases from J, the junction kept 8 bases outside the gene matches. Germline V gene sequence: CDR1 GTSNPN, CDR2 SVGIG (reference sequence). The CDR3 length is 14 residues. Here the CDR3 DNA reads TGTGCCTGGAGTAAGCTACAGGGGGCGGGTGGCTACACCTTC. Translation gives CAWSKLQGAGGYTF.

This clone was found a few times. The chain links TRBV18 to TRBJ1-2; no clear D gene. Germline CDR1 KGHSH, CDR2 LQKENI. This CDR3 region has 15 residues. The V end was cut by 0 bases, the J end by 3 bases, with 11 bases between. This CDR3 reads CASSPPDLMDYGYTF. CDR3 in DNA: TGTGCCAGCTCACCACCGGACCTGATGGACTATGGCTACACCTTC.

This clone showed up just once. CDR3 nucleotide sequence: TGTGCCAGCAGGCCCGGGACAGGGGCTACTGAAGCTTTCTTT. It encodes CASRPGTGATEAFF. This chain joins TRBV5-6 and TRBJ1-1; 10 bases align to TRBD1. The germline V gene has CDR1 SGHDT and CDR2 YYEEEE. Trimming cost V 5 bases and J 5 bases; bases outside gene matches: 6. The CDR3 runs to 14 residues.

The sample holds a few counts of this clone. J is TRBJ2-1 and V is TRBV7-2; D possibly corresponds to TRBD1 (6 bases). Germline values: CDR1 SGHTA, CDR2 FQGNSA. Trimming shortened V by 5 bases and J by 9 bases, and 23 bases separated the two germline ends. The CDR3 has 16 residues. CDR3 sequence (DNA): TGTGCCAGCAGCCGTAAGCAGGCAGGGGTGGGGAGTGAGCAGTTCTTC. Translation: CASSRKQAGVGSEQFF.

This clone was detected only a few times. V is TRBV4-1 and J is TRBJ1-2; D not resolved. V lost 4 bases and J 8 bases, leaving 23 bases between the germline ends. The CDR3 is made up of 16 amino acids. Germline values: CDR1 MGHRA, CDR2 YSYEKL. The DNA of the CDR3 is TGCGCCAGCAGCCGAACCGGGATCGGAAAAGTAGGCGGCTACACCTTC. This sequence encodes CASSRTGIGKVGGYTF.

This clone came up a few times. This sequence joins TRBV7-2 and TRBJ2-2, with D perhaps matching TRBD1 (5 bases). Germline values: CDR1 SGHTA, CDR2 FQGNSA. V lost 2 bases, J lost 3 bases, and 10 bases lay in between. There are 15 residues in the CDR3. This chain's CDR3 is CASSLMQGYTGELFF. As DNA, the CDR3 is TGTGCCAGCAGCTTAATGCAGGGATACACCGGGGAGCTGTTTTTT.

CDR3 DNA: TGTGCCAGCAGTGCGGGTTGGCTCAATCAGCCCCAGCATTTT. Translated, it gives CASSAGWLNQPQHF. V is TRBV2 and J is TRBJ1-5; D gene ambiguous. Deletions cut 4 bases from V and 3 bases from J, with 10 bases between. CDR1 is SNHLY, CDR2 FYNNEI, per germline. The CDR3 loop spans 14 amino acids.

This clone was counted between two and nine times. The V and J genes are TRBV27 and TRBJ2-3; D is undetermined. In germline, CDR1 is MNHEY, CDR2 SMNVEV (reference sequence). This CDR3 has 13 residues. Trimming left V 4 bases short and J 6 bases short, with 11 bases between. The CDR3 here is CASSSRPGDTQYF. The CDR3 DNA reads as TGTGCCAGCAGTTCTAGGCCCGGGGATACGCAGTATTTT.